The clone carrying this T cell receptor beta chain came up a few times. Its antigen is not identified. The data were taken from a study of response to subunit inactivated influenza vaccine. Study conclusions and caveats: With each seasonal influenza vaccination, the authors suggested, few new T cells are recruited.

TCRdb reprocessed the RT-PCR reads with MiXCR, giving one entry per CDR3 protein. Among fewer than 650,000 distinct CDR3 sequences, 10% to 15% were seen once, and the ten largest hold about an eighth. The input for sequencing was PBMCs from blood, taken 35 to 45 days after vaccination. This clonotype was obtained from a man in his fifties or sixties who received an inactivated influenza vaccine.

The CDR3 DNA follows: TGTGCCAGCAGCCACACAGGGATAGGGAGAGTAAGCTCCTACAATGAGCAGTTCTTC. Residues: CASSHTGIGRVSSYNEQFF. The chain uses TRBV11-1 and TRBJ2-1; maybe TRBD1 (6 bases). The CDR3 has 19 residues. Germline lookup yields CDR1 SGHAT and CDR2 FQDESV (reference sequence). Trimming took 5 bases from V and 0 from J, leaving 23 bases between them.